This T cell receptor beta chain comes out of a study of T cell responses to AZD1222 COVID-19 vaccine. This clone has just one count. What it recognizes is unknown. Between the trimmed V and J ends, which lost 1 base and 4 bases, there was a span of 8 bases. The CDR3 contains 14 residues. Germline CDR1 SEHNR, CDR2 FQNEAQ (reference sequence). Method: immunoSEQ multiplex PCR; TCRdb's copy keeps in-frame clones and lacks some. The data contain tens of thousands of clones, about four fifths of them seen just once; the ten biggest clones take up approximately 24%. Study conclusions and caveats: Reportedly, close to half of spike-specific TCRs are directed against unmutated variant regions. Repertoires were obtained only post-peak T cell response. An increase in Spike-specific TCR breadth and depth was observed after two AZD1222 doses. The donors showed a predominance of white British ancestry and of females, with possible underestimation of clonal diversity.

This specimen consisted of peripheral blood, obtained 28 days after the second AZD1222 dose. J is TRBJ2-1 and V is TRBV7-9; no clear D gene. The sequence was obtained from an adult who received the AZD1222 COVID-19 vaccine. CDR3 region: CASSLEGNYNEQFF. In DNA form, the CDR3 reads TGTGCCAGCAGCTTAGAAGGGAATTACAATGAGCAGTTCTTC.